These 7 T cell receptor beta chains were all obtained from the same sample, sequenced in a study of blood T cell repertoires in COVID-19. Data came from immunoSEQ multiplex PCR; TCRdb stores just in-frame clones and leaves some out. The sample consists of approximately 200,000 clones, 75% to 90% of them appearing once. The sample consisted of PBMCs or T cells enriched from blood (not recorded which). These receptors all come from a woman aged 25 to 45 who had recovered from COVID-19.

The chain uses TRBV5-4 and TRBJ1-1; D is unclear. V gave up 0 bases and J gave up 7 bases, with 13 bases separating them. Germline V gene data show CDR1 as SGHNT and CDR2 as YYREEE (reference sequence). The CDR3 is made up of 14 amino acids. This CDR3 is CASSLAADYSEAFF. As DNA, the CDR3 is TGTGCCAGCAGCTTGGCCGCTGACTACAGTGAAGCTTTCTTT.

This rearrangement joins TRBV9 to TRBJ2-3; TRBD2 is a possible D gene (5 bases). CDR3 length: 15 residues. V shed 3 bases and J shed 6 bases, with 17 bases lying between them. The germline gives CDR1 SGDLS, CDR2 YYNGEE. The CDR3, as DNA: TGTGCCAGCAGCGGAGGGTCCGCCGTGATGGATACGCAGTATTTT. This encodes CASSGGSAVMDTQYF.

The CDR3 loop is CASSSIAGSSYEQYF. The CDR3 bases are TGTGCCAGCAGCTCTATAGCGGGGAGTAGCTACGAGCAGTACTTC. V and J are TRBV7-3 and TRBJ2-7, with 8 bases identical to TRBD2. The germline CDR1 and CDR2 sequences are SGHTA and FQGTGA. This CDR3 has 15 residues. The J segment lost 3 bases and the V segment lost 4 bases, leaving 8 bases of the junction unmatched.

The genes are TRBV5-1 and TRBJ1-2; tentatively, D is TRBD1 (5 bases). The CDR3 runs 16 residues. Trimming pared 2 bases from V and 8 bases from J, leaving 22 bases between. Germline V gene sequence: CDR1 SGHRS, CDR2 YFSETQ. CDR3 residues: CASSFGRGPVWGGYTF. The CDR3 DNA reads TGCGCCAGCAGCTTTGGACGAGGCCCGGTTTGGGGCGGCTACACCTTC.

The chain has TRBV7-2 and TRBJ2-2; D gene uncertain. Trimming took 1 base from V and 0 from J, leaving 6 bases between them. This CDR3 contains 15 residues. CDR1 and CDR2 (germline): SGHTA, FQGNSA. The chain's CDR3 is CASSLVSTNTGELFF. CDR3 nucleotide sequence: TGTGCCAGCAGCTTAGTGTCTACGAACACCGGGGAGCTGTTTTTT.

The chain links TRBV21-1 to TRBJ2-5; the table's D call of TRBD1 was not tested on the DNA. TRBV21-1 corresponds to a pseudogene. The CDR3 sequence is 16 residues long. In nucleotides, the CDR3 is TGTGCCAGCACCCAAAGGCCCAGGGGGCGGGAAGAGACCCAGTACTTC. Its protein product is CASTQRPRGREETQYF.

This clone appeared once. This chain links TRBV7-2 with TRBJ2-4; 7 bases line up with TRBD1. Germline lookup yields CDR1 SGHTA and CDR2 FQGNSA. CDR3 length: 17 residues. V dropped 1 base and J dropped 4; count of bases not matched to a gene: 10. Here the CDR3 DNA reads TGTGCCAGCAGCTTAGTCGGACCGGGACAGAGAAAAAACATTCAGTACTTC. Translated: CASSLVGPGQRKNIQYF.